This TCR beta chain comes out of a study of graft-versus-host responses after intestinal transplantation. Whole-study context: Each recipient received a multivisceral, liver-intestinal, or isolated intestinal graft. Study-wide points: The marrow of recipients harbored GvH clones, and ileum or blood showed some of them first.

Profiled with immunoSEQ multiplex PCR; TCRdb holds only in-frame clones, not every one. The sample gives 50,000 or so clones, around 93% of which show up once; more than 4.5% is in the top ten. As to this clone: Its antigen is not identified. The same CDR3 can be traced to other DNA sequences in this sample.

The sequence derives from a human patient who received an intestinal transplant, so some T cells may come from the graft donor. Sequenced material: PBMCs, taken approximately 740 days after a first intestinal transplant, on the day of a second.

CDR3 in DNA: TGTGCCAGCTCACCACGACTAGCGGGAGGCACCGGGGAGCTGTTTTTT. It yields the protein CASSPRLAGGTGELFF. J is TRBJ2-2 and V is TRBV18, with 13 bases aligning to TRBD2. This CDR3 is built from 16 residues. V shed 1 base, J shed 4 bases, and the junction held 0 bases outside the gene matches. Germline loops: CDR1 KGHSH, CDR2 LQKENI.